Listed below are T cell receptor beta chains from one sample, sequenced in a study of T-cell reconstitution after alpha-beta-depleted transplantation in children. In TCRdb, the PCR reads were re-called with MiXCR into one record per CDR3 protein. The table lists 440,000 or so distinct CDR3 sequences, roughly two fifths of them singletons. The sequencing here drew on PBMCs, taken before TCRalphabeta/CD19-depleted stem cell transplant. These receptors were collected from a girl aged 2-9 years with aplastic anemia, due to receive a stem cell transplant. CDR3s include the opening cysteine and the closing phenylalanine or tryptophan. The D gene is left open where the match is weak. For some rows the clone size is stated as once, few or many, or as a class when expanded; others skip it.

j_call d_call clone_size v_call cdr3_aa cdr3_nt
TRBJ2-1 NA NA TRBV9 CASNRCPRQFF TGTGCCAGCAACAGGTGCCCCAGGCAGTTCTTC
TRBJ2-3 NA once TRBV28 CASSLSGTPTDTQYF TGTGCCAGCAGTTTATCCGGGACGCCCACAGATACGCAGTATTTT
TRBJ1-4 TRBD1 once TRBV5-1 CASSLGQGSNEKLFF TGCGCCAGCAGCTTGGGACAGGGGTCTAATGAAAAACTGTTTTTT
TRBJ2-1 TRBD2 NA TRBV5-1 CASSKGTSGVDEQFF TGCGCCAGCAGCAAGGGGACTAGCGGGGTAGATGAGCAGTTCTTC
TRBJ2-2 NA few TRBV4-3 CASSQGRGRGDTGELFF TGCGCCAGCAGCCAAGGCAGGGGCAGGGGAGACACCGGGGAGCTGTTTTTT
TRBJ1-5 NA NA TRBV5-5 CASSLAFDSNQPQHF TGTGCCAGCAGCCTAGCATTTGACAGCAATCAGCCCCAGCATTTT
TRBJ1-4 NA NA TRBV11-2 CASSLRQSRSNEKLFF TGTGCCAGCAGCTTAAGGCAGTCACGATCTAATGAAAAACTGTTTTTT
TRBJ2-7 NA few TRBV3-1 CASSQEPSEQYF TGTGCCAGCAGCCAAGAACCCAGCGAGCAGTACTTC
TRBJ1-1 NA few TRBV4-3 CSSSQDQNTEAFF TGCTCCAGCAGCCAAGATCAGAACACTGAAGCTTTCTTT
TRBJ2-1 NA few TRBV6-5 CASSYSHNEQFF TGTGCCAGCAGTTACTCCCACAATGAGCAGTTCTTC
TRBJ1-2 NA NA TRBV20-1 CSAPPAERAYGYTF TGCAGTGCTCCTCCGGCGGAAAGGGCCTATGGCTACACCTTC
TRBJ2-5 TRBD1 NA TRBV29-1 CSVDQGQGAETQYF TGCAGCGTTGACCAGGGACAGGGGGCAGAGACCCAGTACTTC
TRBJ1-1 NA few TRBV7-3 CASSYGENTEAFF TGTGCCAGCAGCTACGGAGAGAACACTGAAGCTTTCTTT
TRBJ2-5 TRBD2 NA TRBV18 CASSPLAEREYETQYF TGTGCCAGCTCACCCCTAGCGGAGCGGGAGTACGAGACCCAGTACTTC
TRBJ1-3 TRBD1 NA TRBV10-3 CAIGTAGNTIYF TGTGCCATCGGGACAGCTGGAAACACCATATATTTT
TRBJ1-2 TRBD1 NA TRBV5-6 CASSRRGTENYGYTF TGTGCCAGCAGCCGTCGTGGGACAGAAAACTATGGCTACACCTTC